Each of the 4 T cell receptor beta chains below was sequenced from the same sample in a study of T cell repertoires in cytomegalovirus infection. TCRdb used MiXCR to reprocess the reads, holding one entry per CDR3 protein. The sample consists of nearly 450,000 distinct CDR3 sequences, 31% of them appearing once. What was sequenced was PBMCs. These receptors were collected from a human donor in good health (CMV status not recorded). Some clones in this sample may be carry-over from other donors' samples.

This clonotype was observed at least ten times. The V gene is TRBV20-1, the J gene TRBJ2-3; 7 bases agree with TRBD1. V shed 3 bases and J 3 bases; nucleotides not matched to a gene: 9. Germline V gives CDR1 DFQATT, CDR2 SNEGSKA (reference sequence). The CDR3 spans 15 residues. The CDR3 loop is CSASKTGRGTDTQYF. For the CDR3, the DNA is TGCAGTGCTAGCAAGACAGGGAGAGGAACAGATACGCAGTATTTT.

This clonotype was recorded many times. V is TRBV7-2 and J is TRBJ2-7; a weak D match, TRBD2 (6 bases). Germline-derived CDR1 and CDR2 are SGHTA and FQGNSA. The CDR3 extends over 15 amino acids. The ends were cut back, 0 bases at V and 3 bases at J, with 12 bases in the middle. The DNA of the CDR3 is TGTGCCAGCAGCTTAGCGCTGGCGGGGCTCTACGAGCAGTACTTC. This encodes CASSLALAGLYEQYF.

The rearrangement uses TRBV2 and TRBJ1-4; D may be TRBD1 (5 bases). The CDR3 covers 14 residues. Per the germline V gene, CDR1 is SNHLY and CDR2 is FYNNEI. V dropped 1 base and J dropped 10 bases, with 13 bases sitting between them. Here the CDR3 DNA reads TGTGCCAGCAGTGAAGAGGGGACCTTGGGAAAACTGTTTTTT. Encoded protein: CASSEEGTLGKLFF. The full variable domain, completed using reference TRBV2 and TRBJ1-4, is EPEVTQTPSHQVTQMGQEVILRCVPISNHLYFYWYRQILGQKVEFLVSFYNNEISEKSEIFDDQFSVERPDGSNFTLKIRSTKLEDSAMYFCASSEEGTLGKLFFGSGTQLSVL.

This clonotype was observed at least ten times. The rearrangement links TRBV7-8 to TRBJ2-1, with D perhaps matching TRBD2 (5 bases). The CDR3 extends over 18 amino acids. The V gene's germline CDR1 is SGHVS and CDR2 FQNEAQ. Trimming took off 5 bases at V and 6 bases at J, with 26 bases between the two ends. Here the CDR3 reads CASSVRGSALLPSNEQFF. CDR3 DNA sequence: TGTGCCAGCAGCGTAAGAGGGTCCGCACTTCTACCCTCCAATGAGCAGTTCTTC.